Below, one T cell receptor (beta chain) is given with its context. This CDR3 contains 13 residues. Trimming stripped 0 bases from V and 9 bases from J, with 11 bases between. Looked up from germline, CDR1 is LGHNA and CDR2 is YSLEER. The table came from immunoSEQ multiplex PCR; TCRdb's copy has only in-frame clones and leaves some out. The sample has about 160,000 clones; roughly nine tenths are singletons. This sample is part of a study of blood T cell repertoires in COVID-19. Study background: Both acute and convalescent COVID-19 samples were obtained from the United States, Italy and Spain. Nucleic acid was either cDNA or gDNA, and it came from T cells, B-cell-depleted T cells, or PBMCs.

The TCR originated in an older woman with acute or convalescent COVID-19. The material sequenced was peripheral blood. The chain is built from TRBV4-3 and TRBJ1-1; D is perhaps TRBD1 (5 bases). CDR3 in DNA: TGCGCCAGCAGCCAAGAACGACAGACGCAAGCTTTCTTT. Its translation: CASSQERQTQAFF.